The 14 T cell receptor beta chains in this list originate from one sample, sequenced in a study of shared clonotypes between healthy human individuals. The table came from immunoSEQ multiplex PCR; TCRdb's copy has only in-frame clones and leaves some out. Of 2 million or so clones listed, about 95% are singletons. Sequenced material: naive CD4+ T cells sorted from blood. Subset denoted: CD45RA+ positively selected. Source of these receptors: a man between 18 and 35 years old in good health.

CDR3 nucleotides: TGTGCCAGCAGCGTAGCGGCGGGGATCACAGATACGCAGTATTTT. It yields the protein CASSVAAGITDTQYF. The chain employs TRBV9 and TRBJ2-3, with D perhaps TRBD2 (6 bases). Germline V gene data show CDR1 as SGDLS and CDR2 as YYNGEE. The CDR3 runs 15 residues. V was clipped by 0 bases and J by 2 bases, with 10 bases between them.

The V and J genes are TRBV2 and TRBJ2-7, with 8 bases lining up with TRBD1. V shed 11 bases and J 3 bases; nucleotides not matched to a gene: 9. Germline V gene data show CDR1 as SNHLY and CDR2 as FYNNEI. The CDR3 loop spans 13 amino acids. CDR3 loop: CAGAGTGRYEQYF. CDR3 bases: TGTGCCGGAGCCGGGACAGGACGCTACGAGCAGTACTTC.

The J gene is TRBJ2-5, the V gene TRBV10-3; 7 bases align to TRBD1. V trimming: 2 bases; J trimming: 2 bases; junction bases outside the gene matches: 5. The CDR3 consists of 15 residues. Germline loops: CDR1 ENHRY, CDR2 SYGVKD. The CDR3 region has the DNA TGTGCCATCAGTGAGGCCCCGGGACAGCAAGAGACCCAGTACTTC. It translates to CAISEAPGQQETQYF.

The chain has TRBV10-3 and TRBJ2-5, with D uncertain. V was shortened by 6 bases and J by 2 bases, with 10 bases between the two germline ends. Germline V gene lookup returns CDR1 ENHRY and CDR2 SYGVKD. The CDR3 is 13 residues long. The CDR3 loop is CAIRPGEQETQYF. The DNA of the CDR3 is TGTGCCATCAGACCCGGAGAACAAGAGACCCAGTACTTC.

The CDR3 DNA reads TGTGCCAGCAGCTCCTACTGGGAACTTGGCGAGCAGTACTTC. This codes for CASSSYWELGEQYF. This chain connects TRBV5-4 to TRBJ2-7; D ambiguous. Germline V gives CDR1 SGHNT, CDR2 YYREEE (reference sequence). This CDR3 has 14 amino acids. Trimming removed 3 bases from V and 6 bases from J, with 16 bases in between.

J is TRBJ1-3 and V is TRBV2; no definite D call. Deletions cut 2 bases from V and 0 bases from J, with 11 bases between. The CDR3 extends over 16 amino acids. CDR1 is SNHLY, CDR2 FYNNEI, per germline. This CDR3 is CASSERVLDSGNTIYF. In DNA, the CDR3 is TGTGCCAGCAGTGAACGTGTGCTGGACTCTGGAAACACCATATATTTT.

V is TRBV2 and J is TRBJ2-7; 10 bases line up with TRBD2. CDR3 size: 14 residues. V dropped 8 bases and J dropped 7; count of bases not matched to a gene: 11. Germline values: CDR1 SNHLY, CDR2 FYNNEI. CDR3 nucleotides: TGTGCCAGCTCCTTAGCGGGGGGTACTGGTGAGCAGTACTTC. Protein sequence: CASSLAGGTGEQYF.

Points on this clone: The junction departs from the called germline gene at one end, perhaps through a read error. This chain connects TRBV9 to TRBJ2-3; 7 nucleotides match TRBD2. The CDR3 length is 14 residues. CDR1 is SGDLS and CDR2 is YYNGEE in the germline V gene. For the CDR3, the DNA is TGTGCCAGCAGCCCTCAGACTAGCAAAGATACGCAGTATTTT. It encodes CASSPQTSKDTQYF.

Turning to this clone: This sample includes further DNA sequences coding for the same CDR3. The rearrangement links TRBV19 to TRBJ1-3; D unclear. The V end was cut by 4 bases, the J end by 4 bases, with 8 bases between. CDR1 is LNHDA and CDR2 is SQIVND in the germline V gene (reference sequence). There are 13 residues in the CDR3. CDR3 DNA: TGTGCCAGTAGTACAGGTTCCGGAAACACCATATATTTT. Translating it yields CASSTGSGNTIYF.

The J gene is TRBJ2-3, the V gene TRBV9; D remains unclear. This CDR3 has 15 amino acids. V lost 1 base to trimming and J lost 2 bases, with 11 bases between them. Germline CDR1 reads SGDLS; CDR2 reads YYNGEE. This CDR3 reads CASSVTSRTTDTQYF. CDR3 in DNA: TGTGCCAGCAGCGTAACCTCGCGGACCACAGATACGCAGTATTTT.

The CDR3 DNA sequence: TGTGCCTGGATCACCCTGAGGCGAGGGGGGAACACTGAAGCTTTCTTT. It is translated as CAWITLRRGGNTEAFF. The chain employs TRBV30 and TRBJ1-1, with a tentative D call TRBD1 (6 bases). Germline V gene lookup returns CDR1 GTSNPN and CDR2 SVGIG (reference sequence). V lost 4 bases and J lost 1, with 19 bases in between. CDR3 length: 16 residues.

V usage is TRBV5-6 and J usage is TRBJ1-1, with 7 positions matching TRBD1. The CDR3 has 12 amino acids. Germline CDR1 is SGHDT and CDR2 is YYEEEE. The V gene end was trimmed by 4 bases and the J gene end by 8 bases; junction bases not matched to a gene: 5. CDR3 nucleotides: TGTGCCAGCAGCCGCGGGACAGCCGAAGCTTTCTTT. Protein product: CASSRGTAEAFF.

This clone has a handful of counts. The chain combines TRBV28 with TRBJ1-2, with TRBD1 identical over 10 bases. From germline, CDR1 is MDHEN and CDR2 SYDVKM. CDR3 length: 15 residues. Trimming removed 5 bases from V and 3 bases from J; junction bases left unmatched: 6. Here the CDR3 reads CASSPAGTGDYGYTF. The CDR3 DNA sequence: TGTGCCAGCAGTCCCGCAGGGACAGGGGACTATGGCTACACCTTC.

The rearrangement uses TRBV25-1 and TRBJ2-7; D gene ambiguous. Germline V gene lookup returns CDR1 MGHDK and CDR2 SYGVNS. With 2 bases removed from V and 6 bases from J, the gap between germline ends came to 8 bases. CDR3 length: 12 residues. The chain's CDR3 is CASSERQGEQYF. The CDR3 DNA sequence: TGTGCCAGCAGTGAAAGACAAGGCGAGCAGTACTTC.